Listed below are T cell receptor beta chains from one sample, sequenced in a study of cytomegalovirus exposure and HLA in healthy donors. Here immunoSEQ multiplex PCR was the method, and the copy in TCRdb shows in-frame clones only, minus some. The data contain roughly 180,000 clones, over 80% of them singletons. The specimen sequenced was PBMCs. These receptors were collected from a woman aged 50 to 60 in good health and CMV-seropositive. CDR3s include the opening cysteine and the closing phenylalanine or tryptophan. Fields, in order: J gene, V gene, clone size, D gene, CDR3 DNA, CDR3 protein. D genes are given only for firm matches. Expanded clones get a size class; other rows say once, few or many, or leave the size out.

>TRBJ1-2|TRBV29-1|NA|NA
TGCAGCGTGCACCTCGGGGATTATGGCTACACCTTC
CSVHLGDYGYTF
>TRBJ1-2|TRBV7-2|NA|NA
TGTGCCAGCAGCTTAGCTTCGGGCGGGGCCCTCTATGGCTACACCTTC
CASSLASGGALYGYTF
>TRBJ1-5|TRBV28|NA|TRBD1
TGTGCCAGCAGTTCGACAGGGACGGTAAACAATCAGCCCCAGCATTTT
CASSSTGTVNNQPQHF
>TRBJ1-2|TRBV10-3|NA|NA
TGTGCCATACAAGGGGACAAGTCCTATGGCTACACCTTC
CAIQGDKSYGYTF
>TRBJ1-2|TRBV28|NA|TRBD1
TGTGCCAGCAGTTTATCGAGGGGGCGCGACTATGGCTACACCTTC
CASSLSRGRDYGYTF
>TRBJ2-7|TRBV5-1|NA|NA
TGCGCCAGCAGCGCAGGGGACGGAACCTCCTACGAGCAGTACTTC
CASSAGDGTSYEQYF
>TRBJ1-6|TRBV10-3|once|NA
TGTGCCATCAGACAGTATTCCTCCTATAATTCACCCCTCCACTTT
CAIRQYSSYNSPLHF
>TRBJ1-6|TRBV7-2|few|NA
TGTGCCAGCAGCTTGAACCCCAGCTCCTATAATTCACCCCTCCACTTT
CASSLNPSSYNSPLHF
>TRBJ1-1|TRBV16|few|NA
TGTGCCAGCAGCTTCACGGGAGGGAACACTGAAGCTTTCTTT
CASSFTGGNTEAFF
>TRBJ2-5|TRBV7-2|NA|TRBD2
TGTGCCAGCAGCTTAGGGATGGGACTAGCGGGGCACGAAGAGACCCAGTACTTC
CASSLGMGLAGHEETQYF
>TRBJ1-2|TRBV5-6|NA|NA
TGTGCCAGCAGCCTTTTGAGCTATGGCTACACCTTC
CASSLLSYGYTF
>TRBJ2-7|TRBV5-6|once|NA
TGTGCCAGCAGCTGGCTGGAACGGAGCTCCTACGAGCAGTACTTC
CASSWLERSSYEQYF
>TRBJ2-1|TRBV4-3|NA|NA
TGCGCCAGCAGCCGGAGGAAGGATGAGCAGTTCTTC
CASSRRKDEQFF
>TRBJ2-3|TRBV10-3|NA|TRBD1
TGTGCCATTACCGGGACAGGGGACACAGATACGCAGTATTTT
CAITGTGDTDTQYF
>TRBJ2-7|TRBV7-9|NA|TRBD1
TGTGCCAGCAGCTCATCGGACAGGGGGGGACAGTACTTC
CASSSSDRGGQYF
>TRBJ1-1|TRBV5-1|few|NA
TGCGCCAGCAGCTTGGGGACAGAGAACACTGAAGCTTTCTTT
CASSLGTENTEAFF
>TRBJ2-7|TRBV18|NA|TRBD1
TGTGCCAGCTCACCGGGACAGGGCGGGGGGCAGTACTTC
CASSPGQGGGQYF
>TRBJ1-2|TRBV10-3|once|NA
TGTGCCATCAGTGATTACTCAGGCGGGGCGTTCGATGGCTACACCTTC
CAISDYSGGAFDGYTF
>TRBJ2-7|TRBV7-2|NA|NA
TGTGCCAGCAGCTCGAGGGACGAGCAGTACTTC
CASSSRDEQYF
>TRBJ1-2|TRBV4-1|NA|TRBD1
TGCGCCAGCAGCCATCCCCCGGGACAGGGGGAGGCCAGAGGCTACACCTTC
CASSHPPGQGEARGYTF
>TRBJ2-3|TRBV9|NA|NA
TGTGCCAGCAGCGTAGATGGCTTCACAGATACGCAGTATTTT
CASSVDGFTDTQYF
>TRBJ2-7|TRBV7-6|NA|NA
TGTGCCAGCAGCCTAGCCCCCTTCTACGAGCAGTACTTC
CASSLAPFYEQYF
>TRBJ1-5|TRBV4-1|once|NA
TGCGCCAGCAGCCTTCAGGTCCTTAGCAATCAGCCCCAGCATTTT
CASSLQVLSNQPQHF
>TRBJ2-1|TRBV7-8|NA|TRBD2
TGTGCCAGCAGCTCGCATGGACTAGCGGGGGGGGAGGGCAATGAGCAGTTCTTC
CASSSHGLAGGEGNEQFF
>TRBJ2-5|TRBV7-8|NA|TRBD2
TGTGCCAGCAGCCCACGGGGAGCGGGGGGGCAAGAGACCCAGTACTTC
CASSPRGAGGQETQYF
>TRBJ2-5|TRBV5-1|NA|NA
TGCGCCAGCAGCTTGGCGGTAAATTCCCAAGAGACCCAGTACTTC
CASSLAVNSQETQYF
>TRBJ1-1|TRBV30|NA|NA
TGTGCCTCCCGTGGGAGGATGAACACTGAAGCTTTCTTT
CASRGRMNTEAFF
>TRBJ2-2|TRBV27|NA|TRBD2
TGTGCCAGCAGGGCGGGACTAGCAGGGAACACCGGGGAGCTGTTTTTT
CASRAGLAGNTGELFF
>TRBJ2-5|TRBV4-3|few|NA
TGCGCCAGCAGCTATTCTATAGCGGCCTCCCAAGAGACCCAGTACTTC
CASSYSIAASQETQYF
>TRBJ1-4|TRBV29-1|NA|NA
TGCAGCGTTGCTAAGTCAACTAATGAAAAACTGTTTTTT
CSVAKSTNEKLFF
>TRBJ2-3|TRBV4-3|NA|TRBD2
TGCGCCAGCAGCCAAGACAGGCGGGGGGCGCGGGAGCCGGGCACAGATACGCAGTATTTT
CASSQDRRGAREPGTDTQYF
>TRBJ2-5|TRBV7-7|few|TRBD1
TGTGCTAGCAGCTCGACAGGGTTAATGGAGACCCAGTACTTC
CASSSTGLMETQYF
>TRBJ1-2|TRBV28|once|NA
TGTGCCAGCAGTCGCAAATCCGGGAGCTACACCTTC
CASSRKSGSYTF